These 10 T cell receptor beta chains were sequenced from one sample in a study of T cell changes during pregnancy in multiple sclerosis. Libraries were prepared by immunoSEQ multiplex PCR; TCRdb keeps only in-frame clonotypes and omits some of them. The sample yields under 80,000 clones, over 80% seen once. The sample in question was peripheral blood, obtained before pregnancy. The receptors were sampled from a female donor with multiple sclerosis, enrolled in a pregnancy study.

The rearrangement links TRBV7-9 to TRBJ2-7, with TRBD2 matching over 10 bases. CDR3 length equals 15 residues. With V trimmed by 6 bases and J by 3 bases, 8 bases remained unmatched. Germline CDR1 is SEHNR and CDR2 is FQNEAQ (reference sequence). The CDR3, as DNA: TGTGCCAGCAGGGGAGGGACTAGCGTTAGCTACGAGCAGTACTTC. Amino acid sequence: CASRGGTSVSYEQYF.

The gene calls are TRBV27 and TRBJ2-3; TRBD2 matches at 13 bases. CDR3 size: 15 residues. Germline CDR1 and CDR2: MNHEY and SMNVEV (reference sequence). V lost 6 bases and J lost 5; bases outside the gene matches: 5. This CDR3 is CASRLAGGPEDTQYF. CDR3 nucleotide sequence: TGTGCCAGCAGACTAGCGGGAGGGCCCGAAGATACGCAGTATTTT.

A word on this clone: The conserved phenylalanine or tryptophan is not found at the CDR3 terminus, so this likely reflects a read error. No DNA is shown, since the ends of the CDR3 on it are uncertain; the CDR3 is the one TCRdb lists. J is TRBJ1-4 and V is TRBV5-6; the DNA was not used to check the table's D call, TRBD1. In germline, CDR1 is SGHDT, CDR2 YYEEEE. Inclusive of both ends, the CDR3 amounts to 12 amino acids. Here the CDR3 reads CASSLVQGRYRL.

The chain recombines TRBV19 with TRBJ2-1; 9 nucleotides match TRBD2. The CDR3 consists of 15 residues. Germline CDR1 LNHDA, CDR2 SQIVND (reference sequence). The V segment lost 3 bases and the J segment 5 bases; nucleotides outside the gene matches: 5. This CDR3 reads CASSIGGRANNEQFF. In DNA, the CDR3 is TGTGCCAGTAGTATCGGCGGGAGGGCCAACAATGAGCAGTTCTTC.

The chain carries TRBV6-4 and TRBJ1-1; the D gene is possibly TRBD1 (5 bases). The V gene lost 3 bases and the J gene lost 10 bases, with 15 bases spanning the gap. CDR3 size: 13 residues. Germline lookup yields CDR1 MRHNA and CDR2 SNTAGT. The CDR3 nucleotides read TGTGCCAGCAGTGAAGGGGAGGGACTCCGAGCTTTCTTT. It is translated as CASSEGEGLRAFF.

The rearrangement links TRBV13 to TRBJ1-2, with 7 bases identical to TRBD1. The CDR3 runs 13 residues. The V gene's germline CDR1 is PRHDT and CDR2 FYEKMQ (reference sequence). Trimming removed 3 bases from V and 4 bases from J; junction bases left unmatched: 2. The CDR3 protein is CASSFGQAYGYTF. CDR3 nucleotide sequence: TGTGCCAGCAGCTTCGGACAGGCCTATGGCTACACCTTC. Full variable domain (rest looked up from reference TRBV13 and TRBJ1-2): AAGVIQSPRHLIKEKRETATLKCYPIPRHDTVYWYQQGPGQDPQFLISFYEKMQSDKGSIPDRFSAQQFSDYHSELNMSSLELGDSALYFCASSFGQAYGYTFGSGTRLTVV.

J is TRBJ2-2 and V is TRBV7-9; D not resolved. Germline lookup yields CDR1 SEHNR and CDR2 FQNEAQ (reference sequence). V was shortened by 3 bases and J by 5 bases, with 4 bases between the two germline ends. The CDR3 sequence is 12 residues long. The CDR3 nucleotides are TGTGCCAGCAGCTTTAGTACCGGGGAGCTGTTTTTT. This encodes CASSFSTGELFF.

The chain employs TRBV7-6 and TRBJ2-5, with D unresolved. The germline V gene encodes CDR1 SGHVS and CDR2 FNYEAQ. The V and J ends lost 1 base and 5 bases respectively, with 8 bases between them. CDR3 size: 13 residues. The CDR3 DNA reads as TGTGCCAGCAGCTTAGTAAGCCGGGAGACCCAGTACTTC. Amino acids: CASSLVSRETQYF.

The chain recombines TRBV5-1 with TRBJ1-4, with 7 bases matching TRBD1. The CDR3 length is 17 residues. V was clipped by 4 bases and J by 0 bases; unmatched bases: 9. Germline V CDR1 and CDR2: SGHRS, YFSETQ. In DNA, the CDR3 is TGCGCCAGCAGCCCGGGACAGCGAGCGTCAACTAATGAAAAACTGTTTTTT. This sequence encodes CASSPGQRASTNEKLFF.

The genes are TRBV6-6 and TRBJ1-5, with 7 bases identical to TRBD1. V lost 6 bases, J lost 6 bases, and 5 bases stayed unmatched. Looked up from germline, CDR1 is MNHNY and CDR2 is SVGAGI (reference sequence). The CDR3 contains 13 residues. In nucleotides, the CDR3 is TGTGCCAGCAGCCAGCAGGGGGTTCAGCCCCAGCATTTT. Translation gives CASSQQGVQPQHF.